This T cell receptor beta chain emerged from a study of T cell changes during pregnancy in multiple sclerosis. Trimming removed 0 bases at V and 2 bases at J, with 9 bases between. Germline V gene lookup returns CDR1 SGDLS and CDR2 YYNGEE. The CDR3 is 14 residues long. The data were produced by immunoSEQ multiplex PCR, yet TCRdb's version contains in-frame clones alone and is incomplete. The table includes roughly 60,000 clones, 85% to 90% detected once. The sequence was collected from a female donor with multiple sclerosis, enrolled in a pregnancy study. J is TRBJ2-7 and V is TRBV9, with D perhaps matching TRBD2 (5 bases). The specimen was CD4+ T cells from peripheral blood mononuclear cells, collected in the first trimester of pregnancy. CDR3 sequence: CASSVEPGTYEQYF. CDR3 nucleotides: TGTGCCAGCAGCGTAGAACCGGGAACCTACGAGCAGTACTTC.